This T cell receptor beta chain stems from a study of T cell changes during pregnancy in multiple sclerosis. TCRdb's copy holds only in-frame clones and misses some; the assay was immunoSEQ multiplex PCR. The profile covers tens of thousands of clones, with about 92% appearing a single time and over 2.5% taken by the ten largest. Germline V gene lookup returns CDR1 SEHNR and CDR2 FQNEAQ (reference sequence). This CDR3 is 16 amino acids long. J was trimmed by 4 bases and V by 5 bases; bases with no gene match: 8. Sequencing was performed on peripheral blood, taken in the third trimester of pregnancy. The V call is TRBV7-9, the J call TRBJ1-1; 12 bases fit TRBD1. This receptor was obtained from a female donor in good health, enrolled as a control in a pregnancy study. The CDR3 nucleotides are TGTGCCAGCAGCCCCCGGGACAGGGGGCTCGGCACTGAAGCTTTCTTT. This sequence encodes CASSPRDRGLGTEAFF.